These T cell receptor beta chains were read from a single sample in a study of cytomegalovirus exposure and HLA in healthy donors. Sequenced by immunoSEQ multiplex PCR; TCRdb stores in-frame clones only, minus some. This sample has approximately 140,000 clones, with approximately 84% found just once. Sequencing was done on a sample of PBMCs. The receptors shown here come from a boy aged 2 to 9 in good health and CMV-seronegative. Each CDR3 is given with its conserved first and last residue. Only some rows state a clone size, as once, few, many or a class for expanded clones.

j_gene | abundance | v_gene | CDR3aa
TRBJ1-1 | - | TRBV21-1 | CASSISDFSNTEAFF
TRBJ1-5 | - | TRBV27 | CASSVRPGRNQPQHF
TRBJ1-1 | - | TRBV30 | CAWSGGTDTEAFF
TRBJ1-4 | - | TRBV19 | CASTSAYNEKLFF
TRBJ1-1 | few | TRBV6-5 | CASSTSGYGAFF
TRBJ2-7 | - | TRBV27 | CASSLGGFSRPTYEQYF
TRBJ2-1 | - | TRBV27 | CASSLYGEQFF
TRBJ2-3 | - | TRBV5-1 | CASSLVSNPRLAGITDTQYF
TRBJ1-5 | - | TRBV28 | CASSSDREGNQPQHF
TRBJ1-1 | - | TRBV4-2 | CASSQEAENTEAFF
TRBJ2-2 | - | TRBV5-1 | CASSYLAGVTGELFF
TRBJ1-1 | few | TRBV10-1 | CASSESAGGPNTEAFF
TRBJ2-3 | - | TRBV4-3 | CASSQFSGVGTQYF
TRBJ2-1 | - | TRBV2 | CASSTPGGSNLAGETSEQFF
TRBJ2-3 | - | TRBV13 | CASSFGLQGELSTDTQYF
TRBJ1-1 | few | TRBV2 | CASKALVNTEAFF
TRBJ1-4 | - | TRBV7-8 | CASSLDLGVGEKLFF
TRBJ1-5 | - | TRBV19 | CASSVQGSNQPQHF
TRBJ2-3 | few | TRBV4-1 | CASNPGTGETDTQYF
TRBJ2-1 | - | TRBV4-1 | CASSRLRGSNEQFF
TRBJ1-1 | - | TRBV6-5 | CASSYPDRVGTEAFF
TRBJ1-1 | once | TRBV19 | CASSMARTGGDPYEAFF
TRBJ2-1 | - | TRBV30 | CAWSVGTRGLHEQFF
TRBJ2-1 | - | TRBV27 | CASSLPGTSGVAGGSEQFF
TRBJ2-5 | - | TRBV5-3 | CARSLAPEGQETQYF
TRBJ1-1 | - | TRBV19 | CASNKQEGGTEAFF
TRBJ2-5 | - | TRBV9 | CASSVALAGFETQYF
TRBJ1-2 | - | TRBV5-4 | CASSLDSIYGYTF
TRBJ1-5 | - | TRBV6-1 | CASSEAAGNNQPQHF
TRBJ2-2 | - | TRBV6-1 | CASRQGWGNTGELFF
TRBJ2-3 | - | TRBV5-4 | CASSLPPSGRAGDTQYF
TRBJ2-1 | - | TRBV11-3 | CASSPGTFTGDEQFF
TRBJ1-3 | - | TRBV2 | CASSERGDRSTGNTIYF
TRBJ1-5 | - | TRBV6-5 | CASNLTGGNQPQHF
TRBJ2-3 | - | TRBV7-6 | CASSWGPHDSPGDRPTDTQYF
TRBJ1-2 | - | TRBV30 | CAWSFVYGYTF
TRBJ2-3 | - | TRBV5-1 | CASSLGASEYTDTQYF
TRBJ2-7 | - | TRBV28 | CASSPPQGANEQYF
TRBJ2-3 | - | TRBV10-3 | CASGLAGSTDTQYF
TRBJ2-7 | - | TRBV6-1 | CASRQQGNSYEQYF
TRBJ1-1 | - | TRBV19 | CASSSPAQGGTEAFF
TRBJ2-5 | - | TRBV6-6 | CASSYPRQGEETQYF
TRBJ1-2 | once | TRBV2 | CASSAGDANYGYTF
TRBJ2-1 | - | TRBV5-6 | CASSGGLPFDEQFF
TRBJ2-4 | - | TRBV9 | CASSVDPGGLTKNIQYF
TRBJ2-3 | - | TRBV7-3 | CASSPGLAGGTDTQYF
TRBJ2-2 | - | TRBV19 | CASSNTEHGELFF
TRBJ1-6 | - | TRBV2 | CASRRDRVNSPLHF
TRBJ2-3 | - | TRBV30 | CAWSVGASGDSTDTQYF
TRBJ2-3 | - | TRBV4-3 | CASSQERIAGGLFTDTQYF
TRBJ2-1 | - | TRBV6-5 | CASSLGLPGEQFF
TRBJ1-1 | - | TRBV7-2 | CASSVGQGYTEAFF
TRBJ1-1 | - | TRBV6-4 | CASSAQGANTGAFF
TRBJ1-1 | - | TRBV7-3 | CASSLTDGQGEAFF